The rows below give T cell receptor beta chains drawn from one sample of a study of shared clonotypes between healthy human individuals. Some clones are missing from TCRdb's copy, which holds only in-frame ones; the method was immunoSEQ multiplex PCR. The sample holds a few million clones, around nine tenths seen once. What was sequenced was naive CD4+ T cells sorted from blood. The receptor source for this set is a man younger than 35 in good health. Each CDR3 is given with its conserved first and last residue. A D gene is named only where the DNA matches it firmly. Only part of the rows carry a size: once, few, many, or a class if the clone is expanded.

d_call j_call clone_size v_call cdr3_aa cdr3_nt
- TRBJ2-1 once TRBV11-2 CASSSEGGTLSTGQFF TGTGCCAGCAGCTCAGAGGGCGGGACATTATCTACCGGGCAGTTCTTC
- TRBJ2-7 once TRBV9 CASSVDPQTYEQYF TGTGCCAGCAGCGTAGATCCCCAAACCTACGAGCAGTACTTC
- TRBJ1-5 - TRBV6-1 CASRGRSGREQPQHF TGTGCCAGCAGGGGACGCTCGGGCAGGGAACAGCCCCAGCATTTT
- TRBJ1-5 - TRBV15 CATSRGQNQPQHF TGTGCCACCAGCAGAGGCCAAAATCAGCCCCAGCATTTT
- TRBJ2-6 - TRBV30 CAWTPLEPSGANVLTF TGTGCCTGGACCCCCTTAGAGCCTTCTGGGGCCAACGTCCTGACTTTC
- TRBJ1-4 once TRBV28 CASSLRRGTNEKLFF TGTGCCAGCAGTTTACGGAGGGGAACTAATGAAAAACTGTTTTTT
TRBD2 TRBJ2-2 - TRBV7-9 CASSRRPRGTNTGELFF TGTGCCAGCAGCCGTAGGCCGCGGGGGACGAACACCGGGGAGCTGTTTTTT
- TRBJ1-5 - TRBV10-3 CAISEGNQPQHF TGTGCCATCTCCGAGGGAAATCAGCCCCAGCATTTT
- TRBJ2-7 - TRBV6-6 CASSLNVLGATYEQYF TGTGCCAGCAGCTTGAACGTGTTGGGGGCAACCTACGAGCAGTACTTC
TRBD1 TRBJ1-5 few TRBV10-1 CASEGTGGNQPQHF TGCGCCAGCGAAGGGACAGGGGGAAATCAGCCCCAGCATTTT
TRBD1 TRBJ1-6 - TRBV28 CASRGQGAGPLHF TGTGCCAGCCGGGGACAGGGGGCAGGACCCCTCCACTTT
TRBD1 TRBJ2-3 - TRBV30 CAWSWGQGGKTDTQYF TGTGCCTGGAGCTGGGGACAGGGGGGGAAAACAGATACGCAGTATTTT
- TRBJ2-6 - TRBV21-1 CASSNTSGAGIEANVLTF TGTGCCAGCAGCAACACTAGCGGGGCCGGAATAGAGGCCAACGTCCTGACTTTC
TRBD2 TRBJ2-1 - TRBV5-4 CASTREAPSSYNEQFF TGTGCCAGCACGCGGGAGGCCCCGAGCTCCTACAATGAGCAGTTCTTC
TRBD2 TRBJ2-1 - TRBV9 CASSATSGGYNEQFF TGTGCCAGCAGCGCCACTAGCGGGGGGTACAATGAGCAGTTCTTC
- TRBJ1-1 - TRBV1 CTSSQDKQLEAFF TGCACCAGCAGCCAAGATAAGCAGCTTGAAGCTTTCTTT
- TRBJ2-5 - TRBV6-1 CASSRETQYF TGTGCCAGCAGTCGGGAGACCCAGTACTTC
- TRBJ2-5 once TRBV4-1 CASSQTYQETQYF TGCGCCAGCAGCCAAACCTACCAAGAGACCCAGTACTTC
- TRBJ1-2 - TRBV7-2 CASSLAVGLIGEDGYTF TGTGCCAGCAGCTTAGCCGTGGGGCTTATAGGTGAAGATGGCTACACCTTC
- TRBJ2-7 - TRBV2 CASSGYNEQYF TGTGCCAGCAGTGGGTATAACGAGCAGTACTTC
- TRBJ2-7 once TRBV5-1 CASTVGPSYEQYF TGCGCCTCGACAGTCGGGCCGTCCTACGAGCAGTACTTC
- TRBJ1-5 - TRBV28 CASYRINQPQHF TGTGCCAGCTATCGTATCAATCAGCCCCAGCATTTT
- TRBJ2-2 - TRBV2 CASSEAGRNTGELFF TGTGCCAGCAGTGAGGCTGGGAGGAACACCGGGGAGCTGTTTTTT
TRBD2 TRBJ2-2 once TRBV7-7 CASSFLAGSGELFF TGTGCTAGCAGCTTCCTAGCGGGATCCGGGGAGCTGTTTTTT
- TRBJ2-7 - TRBV7-2 CASSLAGSYEQYF TGTGCCAGCAGCTTGGCAGGGAGCTACGAGCAGTACTTC
- TRBJ2-2 few TRBV19 CASSIAGTTNTGELFF TGTGCCAGTAGTATAGCGGGTACTACGAACACCGGGGAGCTGTTTTTT
TRBD1 TRBJ2-3 - TRBV5-1 CASSKGQSTDTQYF TGCGCCAGCAGCAAGGGACAGAGCACAGATACGCAGTATTTT
- TRBJ1-1 - TRBV19 CASSQRVGSAEAFF TGTGCCAGTAGCCAGAGGGTCGGGAGCGCTGAAGCTTTCTTT
TRBD2 TRBJ2-3 - TRBV5-1 CASSFGSSGGLSTDTQYF TGCGCCAGCAGCTTTGGGAGTAGCGGGGGGCTAAGCACAGATACGCAGTATTTT
TRBD1 TRBJ1-1 - TRBV6-6 CASSYPGQGDTEAFF TGTGCCAGCAGTTACCCGGGACAGGGGGACACTGAAGCTTTCTTT